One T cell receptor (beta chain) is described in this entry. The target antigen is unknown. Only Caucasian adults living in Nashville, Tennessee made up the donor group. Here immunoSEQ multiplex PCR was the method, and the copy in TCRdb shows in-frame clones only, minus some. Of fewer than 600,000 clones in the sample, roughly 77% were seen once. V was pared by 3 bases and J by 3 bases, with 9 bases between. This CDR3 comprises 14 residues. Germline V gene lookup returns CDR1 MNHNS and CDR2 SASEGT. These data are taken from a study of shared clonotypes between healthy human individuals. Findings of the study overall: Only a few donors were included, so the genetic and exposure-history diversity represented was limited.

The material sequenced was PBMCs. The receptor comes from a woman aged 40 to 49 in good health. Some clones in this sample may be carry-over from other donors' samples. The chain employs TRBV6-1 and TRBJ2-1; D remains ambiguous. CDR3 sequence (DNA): TGTGCCAGCAGTGATGGCCATGGCTACAATGAGCAGTTCTTC. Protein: CASSDGHGYNEQFF.